Listed here is a single TCR beta chain. The time point denotes: cycle 4 day 1 (C4D1), after six to seven weeks of nivolumab. Every patient had relapsed following autologous stem cell transplantation, and cohorts differed in brentuximab vedotin exposure. The CD4+ T cells used were purified from thawed PBMCs through magnetic negative selection. The CDR3 runs to 17 residues. V lost 0 bases, J lost 4 bases, and 7 bases stayed unmatched. Germline V CDR1 and CDR2: LGHNA, YSLEER. This record comes from a study of PD-1 blockade in classical Hodgkin lymphoma. TCRdb's table, derived via immunoSEQ multiplex PCR, lists solely in-frame clones and lacks some. There are over 15,000 clones in the sample; around 79% occur only once, and around 2% lies in the top ten.

The rearrangement links TRBV4-3 to TRBJ2-2, with 8 bases aligning to TRBD1. This specimen was CD4+ T cells from blood, taken before the fourth cycle of nivolumab. This TCR was recovered from a human donor with classical Hodgkin lymphoma. The CDR3 DNA reads TGCGCCAGCAGCCAAGACTGGCAGGGGGCCCCCACCGGGGAGCTGTTTTTT. Translating gives CASSQDWQGAPTGELFF.